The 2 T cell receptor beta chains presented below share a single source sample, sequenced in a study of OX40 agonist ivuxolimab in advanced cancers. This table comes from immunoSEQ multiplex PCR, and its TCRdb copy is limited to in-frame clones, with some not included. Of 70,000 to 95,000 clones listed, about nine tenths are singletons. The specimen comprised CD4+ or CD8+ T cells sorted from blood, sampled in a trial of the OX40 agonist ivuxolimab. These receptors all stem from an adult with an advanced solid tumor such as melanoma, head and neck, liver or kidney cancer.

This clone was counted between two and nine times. CDR3 nucleotide sequence: TGTGCCAGCAGCGGAGACAGCCCAACTAATGAAAAACTGTTTTTT. Its protein product is CASSGDSPTNEKLFF. The V call is TRBV9, the J call TRBJ1-4; maybe TRBD1 (5 bases). This CDR3 comprises 15 residues. Germline values: CDR1 SGDLS, CDR2 YYNGEE. V was pared by 3 bases and J by 0 bases, with 9 bases between.

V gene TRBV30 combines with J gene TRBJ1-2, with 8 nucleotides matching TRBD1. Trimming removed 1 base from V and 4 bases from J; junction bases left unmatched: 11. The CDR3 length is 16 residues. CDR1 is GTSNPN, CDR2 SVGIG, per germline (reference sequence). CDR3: CAWSASGQGRGYGYTF. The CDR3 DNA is TGTGCCTGGAGTGCCTCCGGACAGGGTAGGGGCTATGGCTACACCTTC.